This TCR beta chain was captured in a study of cytomegalovirus exposure and HLA in healthy donors. Overall study context: Tens of millions of unique TCR sequences came from HLA-typed donors in an early release. Study findings and constraints: Reports credit the classifier with highly specific, highly sensitive diagnosis of cytomegalovirus status. Among TCR beta chains, those listed as cytomegalovirus-associated numbered about 160.

About this clone: The antigen remains undetermined.

V was pared by 3 bases and J by 3 bases, with 2 bases of the junction left unmatched. The germline V gene encodes CDR1 SGHRS and CDR2 YFSETQ. The CDR3 totals 15 residues. The PCR used 60 Vbeta and 13 Jbeta primers. Produced via immunoSEQ multiplex PCR; TCRdb's table is partial and in-frame only. The sample has about 98,000 clones; about 83% are singletons. The chain uses TRBV5-1 and TRBJ2-1; 11 bases are shared with TRBD1. The sample comprised PBMCs. The source of this sequence is a female donor in good health and CMV-seropositive. This chain's CDR3 is CASSSGQGGYNEQFF. The CDR3 nucleotides are TGCGCCAGCAGCTCGGGACAGGGGGGCTACAATGAGCAGTTCTTC.